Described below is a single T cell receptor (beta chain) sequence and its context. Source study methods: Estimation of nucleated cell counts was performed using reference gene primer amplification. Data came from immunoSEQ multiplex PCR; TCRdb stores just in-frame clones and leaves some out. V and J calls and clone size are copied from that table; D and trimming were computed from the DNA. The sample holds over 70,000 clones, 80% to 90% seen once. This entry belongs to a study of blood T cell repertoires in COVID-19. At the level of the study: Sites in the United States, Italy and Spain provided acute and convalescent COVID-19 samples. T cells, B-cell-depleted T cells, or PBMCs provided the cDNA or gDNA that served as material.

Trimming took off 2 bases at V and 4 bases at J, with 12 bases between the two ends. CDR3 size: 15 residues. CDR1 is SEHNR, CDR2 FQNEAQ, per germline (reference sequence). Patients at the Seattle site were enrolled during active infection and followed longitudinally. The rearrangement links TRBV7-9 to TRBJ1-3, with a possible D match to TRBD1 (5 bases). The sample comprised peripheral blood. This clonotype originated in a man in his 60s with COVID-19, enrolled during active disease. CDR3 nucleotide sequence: TGTGCCAGCAGCTTAAAAGGGGTCGAGGGAAACACCATATATTTT. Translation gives CASSLKGVEGNTIYF.